This entry lists 24 T cell receptor beta chains sequenced from one sample in a study of shared clonotypes between healthy human individuals. The method was immunoSEQ multiplex PCR; TCRdb's version includes in-frame clones alone and lacks a portion of them. The sample lists nearly 750,000 clones, over 60% occurring once. The specimen was memory CD4+ T cells sorted from blood. Sample subset: CD45RA-negative fraction. These receptors came from a woman in her 30s in good health.

Comment on this clone: The germline gene is not matched at one end of the junction; a read error may be the cause. The gene calls are TRBV10-2 and TRBJ2-1; TRBD2 matches at 9 bases. CDR3 size: 13 residues. The germline V gene encodes CDR1 WSHSY and CDR2 SAAADI. CDR3 loop: CASTETSGNEQFF. The CDR3 nucleotides read TGCGCCAGCACTGAGACTAGCGGTAATGAGCAGTTCTTC.

The chain links TRBV7-9 to TRBJ1-2, with D possibly being TRBD1 (5 bases). Germline assignment: CDR1 SEHNR and CDR2 FQNEAQ (reference sequence). V was pared by 4 bases and J by 3 bases, with 9 bases between. The CDR3 spans 13 residues. The CDR3 is CASSSGTDYGYTF. The CDR3 bases are TGTGCCAGCAGCTCCGGGACGGACTATGGCTACACCTTC.

This clone was recorded a few times. The rearrangement joins TRBV29-1 to TRBJ2-3; TRBD2 matches 8 bases. The germline CDR1 and CDR2 sequences are SQVTM and ANQGSEA. The V segment lost 5 bases and the J segment 3 bases; nucleotides outside the gene matches: 7. This CDR3 spans 14 amino acids. The CDR3 coding sequence is TGCAGCGTTTCCGGGAGGGCCGGGACAGATACGCAGTATTTT. Its protein product is CSVSGRAGTDTQYF.

J is TRBJ2-1 and V is TRBV4-1, with D possibly matching TRBD2 (7 bases). The V gene's germline CDR1 is MGHRA and CDR2 YSYEKL. CDR3 size: 15 residues. Trimming removed 1 base from V and 3 bases from J, with 10 bases in between. DNA of the CDR3: TGCGCCAGCAGCCAAGTTAGGGGGGGCTACAATGAGCAGTTCTTC. Protein sequence: CASSQVRGGYNEQFF.

This clone was seen just once. The genes are TRBV6-5 and TRBJ1-4; tentative D call: TRBD1 (6 bases). Per germline, CDR1 MNHEY and CDR2 SVGAGI. Trimming left V 6 bases short and J 10 bases short, with 21 bases between. The CDR3 has 15 residues. The CDR3 region is CASSFGDQGKGKLFF. In nucleotides, the CDR3 is TGTGCCAGCAGCTTTGGTGATCAGGGGAAGGGAAAACTGTTTTTT.

This clone was counted once. The rearrangement uses TRBV5-8 and TRBJ1-2; D remains unclear. Germline assignment: CDR1 SGHTS and CDR2 YDEGEE. The ends were cut back, 2 bases at V and 1 base at J, with 15 bases in the middle. The CDR3 is 16 residues long. The CDR3 DNA sequence: TGTGCCAGCAGCTTCTCGTTAAGGGCCCTTAACTATGGCTACACCTTC. Its protein is CASSFSLRALNYGYTF.

The rearrangement links TRBV28 to TRBJ2-4; possibly TRBD1 or TRBD2 for D (5 bases each). Trimming shortened V by 1 base and J by 7 bases, and 11 bases separated the two germline ends. Germline loops: CDR1 MDHEN, CDR2 SYDVKM. The CDR3 contains 14 residues. CDR3: CASSLLGRENIQYF. CDR3 nucleotide sequence: TGTGCCAGCAGTTTATTGGGCAGGGAGAACATTCAGTACTTC.

On this clone itself: This may stem from a read error, because a much larger clone lies one nucleotide away. The chain joins TRBV14 to TRBJ1-2, with 7 bases fitting TRBD1. The CDR3 has 13 residues. From germline, CDR1 is SGHDN and CDR2 FVKESK. V shed 5 bases and J 3 bases; nucleotides not matched to a gene: 3. CDR3 loop: CASSKGTDYGYTF. DNA for the CDR3: TGTGCCAGCAGCAAAGGGACAGACTATGGCTACACCTTC.

For this clone: Other DNA sequences in this specimen translate into the identical CDR3. V gene TRBV5-6 combines with J gene TRBJ2-5, with D possibly being TRBD1 (7 bases). The V gene lost 2 bases and the J gene lost 5 bases, with 10 bases spanning the gap. Germline CDR1 and CDR2: SGHDT and YYEEEE. The CDR3 consists of 13 residues. CDR3 sequence: CASSFSGGETQYF. The CDR3 DNA reads as TGTGCCAGCAGCTTTTCAGGGGGGGAGACCCAGTACTTC.

The chain couples TRBV11-2 to TRBJ1-5; the match to TRBD1 covers 7 bases. The V segment lost 5 bases and the J segment 7 bases; nucleotides outside the gene matches: 8. The CDR3 has 14 residues. Germline CDR1 reads SGHAT; CDR2 reads FQNNGV. For the CDR3, the DNA is TGTGCCAGCAGCCCGAGCCCACAGGGGCAGCCCCAGCATTTT. This sequence encodes CASSPSPQGQPQHF.

This clone has more than one count but fewer than ten. The chain combines TRBV25-1 with TRBJ2-3; a weak D match, TRBD2 (6 bases). V was clipped by 6 bases and J by 7 bases, with 26 bases between them. The CDR3 is made up of 17 amino acids. Germline lookup yields CDR1 MGHDK and CDR2 SYGVNS. The chain's CDR3 is CASSPLGMPGEVNTQYF. The CDR3 DNA reads TGTGCCAGCAGCCCCTTGGGTATGCCGGGAGAGGTGAATACGCAGTATTTT.

The CDR3 coding sequence is TGTGCCAGTAGTCTCTCCAGCACAGATACGCAGTATTTT. This codes for CASSLSSTDTQYF. V is TRBV19 and J is TRBJ2-3; D not certain. The V end was cut by 5 bases, the J end by 0 bases, with 6 bases between. This CDR3 region has 13 residues. From germline, CDR1 is LNHDA and CDR2 SQIVND (reference sequence).

The chain combines TRBV5-6 with TRBJ1-2; 9 bases match TRBD1. V shed 4 bases, J shed 1 base, and the junction held 5 bases outside the gene matches. The CDR3 is 15 amino acids. Germline loops: CDR1 SGHDT, CDR2 YYEEEE. The CDR3 nucleotides read TGTGCCAGCAGCCCCCCGGGACAGGGTAACTATGGCTACACCTTC. Translating it yields CASSPPGQGNYGYTF.

This sequence joins TRBV6-4 and TRBJ1-2; no reliable D call. The CDR3 runs 14 residues. Germline V lookup: CDR1 MRHNA, CDR2 SNTAGT. V lost 6 bases to trimming and J lost 2 bases, with 13 bases between them. CDR3 in amino acids: CASRPGQANYGYTF. As DNA, the CDR3 is TGTGCCAGCAGACCCGGTCAGGCCAACTATGGCTACACCTTC.

The chain couples TRBV27 to TRBJ2-3, with 9 bases fitting TRBD1. This CDR3 contains 20 residues. The germline V gene encodes CDR1 MNHEY and CDR2 SMNVEV (reference sequence). J lost 1 base, V lost 2 bases, and 16 bases had no gene match. CDR3 in DNA: TGTGCCAGCAGTTTAAAGAGGGGACAGGGTTTACTCGGGGGCACAGATACGCAGTATTTT. This codes for CASSLKRGQGLLGGTDTQYF.

This clone has just a few counts. The chain combines TRBV14 with TRBJ2-7, with 7 bases identical to TRBD1. Germline loops: CDR1 SGHDN, CDR2 FVKESK. V trimming: 4 bases; J trimming: 6 bases; junction bases outside the gene matches: 9. This CDR3 has 14 amino acids. This CDR3 is CASSLEVPGGEQYF. The CDR3 DNA reads as TGTGCCAGCAGCCTCGAAGTCCCAGGGGGCGAGCAGTACTTC.

The CDR3 region is CASSRDRAETQYF. In DNA, the CDR3 is TGTGCCAGCAGCCGGGACAGGGCTGAGACCCAGTACTTC. The chain links TRBV11-2 to TRBJ2-5; 9 bases align to TRBD1. Germline V gene sequence: CDR1 SGHAT, CDR2 FQNNGV. J lost 5 bases, V lost 5 bases, and 3 bases had no gene match. CDR3 length: 13 amino acids.

For this clone: This sample includes further DNA sequences coding for the same CDR3. The genes are TRBV20-1 and TRBJ1-3; D is unclear. Trimming stripped 3 bases from V and 4 bases from J, with 4 bases between. Looked up from germline, CDR1 is DFQATT and CDR2 is SNEGSKA (reference sequence). The CDR3 is 11 residues long. The CDR3 DNA follows: TGCAGTGCTAGCCGGGGAAACACCATATATTTT. It is translated as CSASRGNTIYF.

On this clone itself: A read error may be the cause here, since a much bigger clone is one base away. Additional DNA sequences in this sample encode the identical CDR3. V gene TRBV25-1 combines with J gene TRBJ2-7; TRBD1 is a possible D gene (6 bases). CDR1 is MGHDK, CDR2 SYGVNS, per germline. The CDR3 is made up of 12 amino acids. Trimming shortened V by 5 bases and J by 3 bases, and 8 bases separated the two germline ends. CDR3 DNA: TGTGCCAGCAGTAGGGGGAGCTACGAGCAGTACTTC. Its translation: CASSRGSYEQYF.

This chain uses TRBV6-5 with TRBJ2-5, with D maybe TRBD1 (6 bases). Trimming left V 6 bases short and J 4 bases short, with 18 bases between. This CDR3 contains 15 residues. CDR1 and CDR2 from the germline V gene are MNHEY and SVGAGI. CDR3 nucleotides: TGTGCCAGCAGCCGAACAGGGATTCCACGAGAGACCCAGTACTTC. This translates into CASSRTGIPRETQYF.

The V gene is TRBV5-1, the J gene TRBJ1-1; no definite D call. Trimming left V 4 bases short and J 5 bases short, with 18 bases between. The CDR3 is 15 amino acids. Per the germline V gene, CDR1 is SGHRS and CDR2 is YFSETQ. The CDR3 nucleotides read TGCGCCAGCAGCCGTATGGGAGGGAGTAGGACTGAAGCTTTCTTT. Translated, it gives CASSRMGGSRTEAFF.

V and J are TRBV5-1 and TRBJ1-2; 8 nucleotides line up with TRBD1. There are 14 residues in the CDR3. Germline V gene sequence: CDR1 SGHRS, CDR2 YFSETQ. Trimming took 5 bases from V and 8 from J; bases not matched to a gene: 11. CDR3 DNA sequence: TGCGCCAGCAGTCCCGACAGGGGAAGGGGCGGCTACACCTTC. Its protein is CASSPDRGRGGYTF. Drawing the rest from reference TRBV5-1 and TRBJ1-2, the complete variable domain is KAGVTQTPRYLIKTRGQQVTLSCSPISGHRSVSWYQQTPGQGLQFLFEYFSETQRNKGNFPGRFSGRQFSNSRSEMNVSTLELGDSALYLCASSPDRGRGGYTFGSGTRLTVV.

The V gene is TRBV18, the J gene TRBJ1-2, with 7 bases lining up with TRBD1. The CDR3 is 13 amino acids. Germline V gives CDR1 KGHSH, CDR2 LQKENI. V was pared by 3 bases and J by 8 bases, with 6 bases of the junction left unmatched. Here the CDR3 DNA reads TGTGCCAGCTCACCGACAGGGCAAGGAGGCTACACCTTC. Its protein product is CASSPTGQGGYTF. Supplemented by reference TRBV18 and TRBJ1-2, the full variable domain reads NAGVMQNPRHLVRRRGQEARLRCSPMKGHSHVYWYRQLPEEGLKFMVYLQKENIIDESGMPKERFSAEFPKEGPSILRIQQVVRGDSAAYFCASSPTGQGGYTFGSGTRLTVV.

This clone was counted between two and nine times. CDR3 region: CASSVVTGFSGELFF. The CDR3 coding sequence is TGTGCCAGCAGCGTAGTAACAGGATTCAGCGGGGAGCTGTTTTTT. The V gene is TRBV9, the J gene TRBJ2-2, with a tentative D call TRBD1 (5 bases). CDR1 and CDR2 from the germline V gene are SGDLS and YYNGEE. The CDR3 runs 15 residues. The V end lost 0 bases, the J end lost 7 bases, and 13 bases lay between the germline ends.